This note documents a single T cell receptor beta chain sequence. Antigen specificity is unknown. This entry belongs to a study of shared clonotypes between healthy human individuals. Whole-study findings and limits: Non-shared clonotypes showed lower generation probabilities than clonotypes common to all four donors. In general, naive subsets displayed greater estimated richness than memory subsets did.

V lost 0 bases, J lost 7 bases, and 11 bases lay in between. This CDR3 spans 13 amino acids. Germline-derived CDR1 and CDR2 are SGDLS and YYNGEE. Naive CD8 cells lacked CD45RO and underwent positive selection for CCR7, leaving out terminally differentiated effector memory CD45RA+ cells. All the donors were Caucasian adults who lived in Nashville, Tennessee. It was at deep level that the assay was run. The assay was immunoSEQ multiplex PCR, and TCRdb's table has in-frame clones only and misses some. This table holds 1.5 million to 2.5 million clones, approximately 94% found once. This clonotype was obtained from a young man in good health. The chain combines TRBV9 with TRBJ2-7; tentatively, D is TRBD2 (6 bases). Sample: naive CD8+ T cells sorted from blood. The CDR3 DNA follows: TGTGCCAGCAGCGTAGTGTCGGCGGGGGAGCAGTACTTC. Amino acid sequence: CASSVVSAGEQYF. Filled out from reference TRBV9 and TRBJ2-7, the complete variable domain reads DSGVTQTPKHLITATGQRVTLRCSPRSGDLSVYWYQQSLDQGLQFLIQYYNGEERAKGNILERFSAQQFPDLHSELNLSSLELGDSALYFCASSVVSAGEQYFGPGTRLTVT.